These 30 T cell receptor beta chains originate from one sample sequenced in a study of T cell repertoires in aging, cancer and after chemotherapy. A mixed TRB-A/B primer pool amplified rearranged TRB by multiplex touch-down PCR. TCRdb re-called the multiplex PCR reads through MiXCR, storing one row per CDR3 protein. The table has 2,000 to 3,000 distinct CDR3 sequences, roughly 25% seen once. The template was genomic DNA from peripheral blood, not RNA. Source material: blood. The source is a human donor with a solid tumor.

This clonotype was seen more than once but under ten times. The chain combines TRBV10-3 with TRBJ1-1; 8 bases are shared with TRBD1. The CDR3 is 13 amino acids. The germline V gene has CDR1 ENHRY and CDR2 SYGVKD. V shed 6 bases and J 3 bases; nucleotides not matched to a gene: 3. The CDR3 DNA reads TGTGCCATCAGCGGGACAGGAGACACTGAAGCTTTCTTT. It translates to CAISGTGDTEAFF.

The gene calls are TRBV28 and TRBJ1-5; D is unclear. Per germline, CDR1 MDHEN and CDR2 SYDVKM. V was cut by 7 bases and J by 9 bases, with 16 bases left in between. The CDR3 consists of 13 residues. The CDR3 DNA sequence: TGTGCCAGCAAGACCGTTTTGTCTTCGCCCCAGCATTTT. This sequence encodes CASKTVLSSPQHF.

This clonotype is judged large. The gene calls are TRBV19 and TRBJ1-2; D is possibly TRBD1 (6 bases). Trimming took off 7 bases at V and 5 bases at J, with 17 bases between the two ends. The germline CDR1 and CDR2 sequences are LNHDA and SQIVND (reference sequence). This CDR3 region has 14 residues. The CDR3 reads CASTSSGVGYGYTF. The DNA of the CDR3 is TGTGCCAGTACCTCGTCAGGGGTCGGGTATGGCTACACCTTC.

The rearrangement joins TRBV6-1 to TRBJ2-7, with D perhaps matching TRBD1 (5 bases). This CDR3 is built from 14 residues. The germline V gene encodes CDR1 MNHNS and CDR2 SASEGT. V was cut by 2 bases and J by 3 bases, with 11 bases left in between. The DNA for the CDR3 is TGTGCCAGCAGTGAACTAAAGGACATCTACGAGCAGTACTTC. It translates to CASSELKDIYEQYF.

This chain links TRBV10-2 with TRBJ1-6, with 10 bases lining up with TRBD1. V was pared by 4 bases and J by 8 bases, with 8 bases of the junction left unmatched. CDR3 length: 16 residues. From germline, CDR1 is WSHSY and CDR2 SAAADI. CDR3 sequence: CASSVGSGTGDSPLHF. In DNA form, the CDR3 reads TGCGCCAGCAGTGTAGGGTCCGGGACAGGGGATTCACCCCTCCACTTT.

Details on this clonotype: At one end, the junction sequence differs from germline, possibly due to a read error. DNA for the CDR3: TGTGCCAGCAGCAACACCCGGGAGCTGTTTTTT. Amino acids: CASSNTRELFF. J is TRBJ2-2 and V is TRBV6-1; D is ambiguous. The V gene's germline CDR1 is MNHNS and CDR2 SASEGT. There are 11 residues in the CDR3.

The chain is built from TRBV7-9 and TRBJ1-4, with 8 bases aligning to TRBD1. Germline CDR1 reads SEHNR; CDR2 reads FQNEAQ (reference sequence). This CDR3 comprises 15 residues. Trimming cost V 5 bases and J 8 bases; bases outside gene matches: 10. CDR3 loop: CASSAPGGLEEKLFF. CDR3 DNA: TGTGCCAGCAGCGCGCCAGGGGGCCTCGAGGAAAAACTGTTTTTT.

The V gene is TRBV20-1, the J gene TRBJ2-5, with D unresolved. Trimming removed 5 bases from V and 2 bases from J, with 6 bases in between. The CDR3 is 11 residues long. Germline V CDR1 and CDR2: DFQATT, SNEGSKA (reference sequence). Here the CDR3 DNA reads TGCAGTGCTCAAGGGCAAGAGACCCAGTACTTC. Amino acids: CSAQGQETQYF.

Only a few counts were recorded for this clonotype. This chain uses TRBV6-2 or TRBV6-3 with TRBJ1-5; the match to TRBD1 covers 7 bases. The CDR3 spans 15 residues. The germline gives CDR1 MNHEY, CDR2 SVGEGT. V lost 6 bases to trimming and J lost 0 bases; unmatched junction nucleotides: 5. The DNA for the CDR3 is TGTGCCAGCAGACCCGACAGGGTTAGCAATCAGCCCCAGCATTTT. This encodes CASRPDRVSNQPQHF.

This clonotype was seen a handful of times. The chain carries TRBV20-1 and TRBJ1-1, with D perhaps TRBD1 (5 bases). Trimming removed 0 bases from V and 1 base from J, with 15 bases in between. This CDR3 has 16 amino acids. From germline, CDR1 is DFQATT and CDR2 SNEGSKA (reference sequence). The CDR3 reads CSARDLRRGTNTEAFF. CDR3 DNA: TGCAGTGCTAGAGATCTCAGGAGGGGTACGAACACTGAAGCTTTCTTT.

By proportion, this clonotype is large. This chain joins TRBV6-5 and TRBJ1-1; 7 nucleotides agree with TRBD1. The germline gives CDR1 MNHEY, CDR2 SVGAGI. The CDR3 runs to 15 residues. The ends lost 5 bases at V and 1 base at J; junction bases unmatched: 7. CDR3 sequence reads: CASSVTGTANTEAFF. The DNA for the CDR3 is TGTGCCAGCAGTGTGACCGGGACAGCGAACACTGAAGCTTTCTTT.

This rearrangement joins TRBV5-4 to TRBJ2-1; 7 positions agree with TRBD2. The CDR3 sequence is 15 residues long. The V and J ends lost 1 base and 0 bases, in that order; junction bases with no gene match: 1. Germline-derived CDR1 and CDR2 are SGHNT and YYREEE (reference sequence). The CDR3 reads CASSLLAASYNEQFF. In DNA form, the CDR3 reads TGTGCCAGCAGCTTGCTAGCGGCCTCCTACAATGAGCAGTTCTTC.

This clonotype came up a few times. This chain uses TRBV27 with TRBJ2-3; the match to TRBD2 covers 11 bases. Trimming at V came to 2 bases and at J to 3 bases, leaving 10 bases not matched to a gene. The CDR3 consists of 18 residues. Germline assignment: CDR1 MNHEY and CDR2 SMNVEV (reference sequence). CDR3 nucleotide sequence: TGTGCCAGCAGTTTAAATAGCGGGAGGGTTCCCATGACAGATACGCAGTATTTT. This translates into CASSLNSGRVPMTDTQYF.

This sequence joins TRBV18 and TRBJ2-7, with D perhaps matching TRBD1 (6 bases). Trimming took 3 bases from V and 6 from J, leaving 18 bases between them. The CDR3 contains 15 residues. Per the germline V gene, CDR1 is KGHSH and CDR2 is LQKENI. This CDR3 reads CASSPLGGDEIEQYF. The CDR3 DNA reads TGTGCCAGCTCACCCCTAGGGGGAGACGAGATCGAGCAGTACTTC.

This chain connects TRBV7-6 to TRBJ2-3; D possibly uses TRBD1 or TRBD2 (5 bases each). This CDR3 has 13 amino acids. Trimming cost V 4 bases and J 4 bases, with 9 bases left between them. Per germline, CDR1 SGHVS and CDR2 FNYEAQ. CDR3 region: CASSSGRSDTQYF. The CDR3 DNA sequence: TGTGCCAGCAGCTCGGGACGGTCAGATACGCAGTATTTT.

This clonotype has only a few counts. The J gene is TRBJ1-2, the V gene TRBV10-3; 7 positions agree with TRBD1. Unmatched junction bases numbered 7, after V lost 7 bases and J lost 8 bases. CDR3 length: 12 residues. Germline V CDR1 and CDR2: ENHRY, SYGVKD. CDR3 protein: CAITDRARGYTF. The CDR3 DNA reads as TGTGCCATCACTGACAGGGCTCGGGGCTACACCTTC.

This clonotype was seen more than once but under ten times. The chain combines TRBV6-1 with TRBJ1-5, with TRBD1 identical over 8 bases. Germline CDR1 is MNHNS and CDR2 is SASEGT. The CDR3 is 16 amino acids. V shed 3 bases and J 2 bases; nucleotides not matched to a gene: 6. In DNA form, the CDR3 reads TGTGCCAGCAGTGATCCGGGACAGGTAGGCAATCAGCCCCAGCATTTT. Amino acid sequence: CASSDPGQVGNQPQHF.

The rearrangement joins TRBV11-2 to TRBJ2-1, with D uncertain. V was pared by 5 bases and J by 9 bases, with 17 bases between. This CDR3 region has 14 residues. CDR1 and CDR2 from the germline V gene are SGHAT and FQNNGV. The CDR3 loop reads CASSPLIGRTEQFF. CDR3 DNA sequence: TGTGCCAGCAGCCCCCTGATAGGGCGGACTGAGCAGTTCTTC.

In its sample, this clonotype ranks as large (0.1 to 1%). This rearrangement joins TRBV19 to TRBJ1-1; no definite D call. The V gene's germline CDR1 is LNHDA and CDR2 SQIVND (reference sequence). This CDR3 region has 12 residues. The germline V and J ends were trimmed by 6 bases and 12 bases, with 17 bases remaining between them. The CDR3 is CASRPTSGGTFF. CDR3 coding DNA: TGTGCCAGTAGACCGACGTCGGGAGGGACTTTCTTT.

V and J are TRBV5-8 and TRBJ1-3, with D uncertain. This CDR3 region has 15 residues. Deletions cut 4 bases from V and 4 bases from J, with 15 bases between. Germline V CDR1 and CDR2: SGHTS, YDEGEE. The CDR3: CASSMGISPGNTIYF. DNA of the CDR3: TGTGCCAGCAGCATGGGGATTTCGCCCGGAAACACCATATATTTT.

The gene calls are TRBV4-1 and TRBJ1-1; TRBD1 might be the D (5 bases). Trimming cost V 1 base and J 3 bases, with 12 bases left between them. The CDR3 is 15 residues long. The germline V gene encodes CDR1 MGHRA and CDR2 YSYEKL. CDR3 nucleotides: TGCGCCAGCAGCCAAGGTCCAACGGGGGACACTGAAGCTTTCTTT. It is translated as CASSQGPTGDTEAFF.

This clonotype has just a few counts. The chain links TRBV12-3 or TRBV12-4 to TRBJ1-3; a possible D gene is TRBD1 (5 bases). The CDR3 runs to 15 residues. V shed 5 bases and J shed 0 bases, with 11 bases lying between them. Here the CDR3 reads CASSQGRYSGNTIYF. Here the CDR3 DNA reads TGTGCCAGCAGTCAGGGCAGGTACTCTGGAAACACCATATATTTT.

This clonotype was detected a few times. V is TRBV6-1 and J is TRBJ2-3; possible D gene TRBD1, 6 bases. The CDR3 length is 17 residues. CDR1 and CDR2 (germline): MNHNS, SASEGT. The germline V and J ends were trimmed by 2 bases and 6 bases, with 21 bases remaining between them. The CDR3 region is CASSERDRKGLGDTQYF. CDR3 DNA: TGTGCCAGCAGTGAACGAGACAGGAAGGGATTGGGGGATACGCAGTATTTT.

This clonotype showed up just a few times. This chain uses TRBV5-1 with TRBJ2-6; unclear D gene. V lost 4 bases to trimming and J lost 1 base, with 15 bases between them. The CDR3 has 17 residues. From germline, CDR1 is SGHRS and CDR2 YFSETQ. The CDR3 reads CASSPHPRVSGANVLTF. Here the CDR3 DNA reads TGCGCCAGCAGCCCCCACCCACGGGTATCTGGGGCCAACGTCCTGACTTTC.

This clonotype is classed as large. This rearrangement joins TRBV29-1 to TRBJ2-6, with D possibly TRBD1 on 6 matching bases. CDR1 and CDR2 (germline): SQVTM, ANQGSEA. Trimming shortened V by 6 bases and J by 0 bases, and 9 bases separated the two germline ends. CDR3 length: 14 residues. The CDR3 reads CSVGATSGANVLTF. The CDR3 bases are TGCAGCGTGGGGGCAACCTCTGGGGCCAACGTCCTGACTTTC.

The chain has TRBV29-1 and TRBJ2-7; unclear D gene. The end of the DNA fits TRBJ2-1 better, so the J call may be wrong. Germline V gene sequence: CDR1 SQVTM, CDR2 ANQGSEA. The CDR3 is 10 amino acids. CDR3 nucleotides: TGCAGCGTAGGCGACAATGAGCAGTTCTTC. Its protein product is CSVGDNEQFF.

V is TRBV28 and J is TRBJ1-3; 7 positions agree with TRBD1. The CDR3 runs 14 residues. Looked up from germline, CDR1 is MDHEN and CDR2 is SYDVKM. Trimming took 5 bases from V and 3 from J; bases not matched to a gene: 4. DNA for the CDR3: TGTGCCAGCAGTCAACAGGGGAATGGAAACACCATATATTTT. As protein: CASSQQGNGNTIYF.

The rearrangement links TRBV12-3 or TRBV12-4 to TRBJ2-7, with 8 bases aligning to TRBD2. The CDR3 length is 13 residues. Trimming took 5 bases from V and 3 from J; bases not matched to a gene: 3. CDR3 amino acids: CASSHGTSYEQYF. The CDR3 DNA follows: TGTGCCAGCAGTCACGGGACTAGCTACGAGCAGTACTTC.

A few counts support this clonotype. The chain combines TRBV30 with TRBJ2-5; the D gene is possibly TRBD2 (5 bases). The length of the CDR3 is 15 residues. From germline, CDR1 is GTSNPN and CDR2 SVGIG (reference sequence). The V and J ends lost 0 bases and 4 bases respectively, with 15 bases between them. This CDR3 is CAWSVWSGLGETQYF. CDR3 DNA: TGTGCCTGGAGTGTGTGGAGCGGCCTGGGAGAGACCCAGTACTTC.

This clonotype was counted only a few times. The chain has TRBV10-3 and TRBJ2-7; perhaps D is TRBD1 or TRBD2 (5 bases each). The V end was cut by 10 bases, the J end by 3 bases, with 19 bases between. Germline V gene data show CDR1 as ENHRY and CDR2 as SYGVKD. The CDR3 totals 14 residues. CDR3 nucleotide sequence: TGTGCCACCCTCAACTGGGACGGAGACTACGAGCAGTACTTC. Residues: CATLNWDGDYEQYF.